A single sample gave rise to the 9 T cell receptor beta chains below, sequenced in a study of T cells in Graves' hyperthyroidism and ophthalmopathy. Amplified TCR beta CDR3 regions came from RNA transcripts. Using the HTBI primer set, a first-round RT-PCR was run on the TCR CDR3. TCRdb called the multiplex PCR reads again in MiXCR, with one record for every CDR3 protein. The sample includes hundreds of thousands of distinct CDR3 sequences, roughly 15% of them seen just once. Sequencing used blood. These receptors all stem from a man aged 18 to 29 with Graves' ophthalmopathy.

This clonotype was counted ten times or more. The rearrangement uses TRBV4-1 and TRBJ2-3; D remains unclear. CDR3 size: 14 residues. CDR1 and CDR2 from the germline V gene are MGHRA and YSYEKL. Trimming cost V 6 bases and J 2 bases, with 12 bases left between them. The DNA of the CDR3 is TGCGCCAGCAGTCTAAGTTATAACACAGATACGCAGTATTTT. As protein: CASSLSYNTDTQYF.

This clonotype was seen ten or more times. The rearrangement joins TRBV7-2 to TRBJ2-1; TRBD1 aligns across 8 bases. CDR3 length: 15 amino acids. Trimming at V came to 7 bases and at J to 2 bases, leaving 7 bases not matched to a gene. Germline V CDR1 and CDR2: SGHTA, FQGNSA. The CDR3 DNA sequence: TGTGCCAGCATATTTCGGACAGGGACCTACAATGAGCAGTTCTTC. As protein: CASIFRTGTYNEQFF. The variable domain in full, completed from reference TRBV7-2 and TRBJ2-1, reads GAGVSQSPSNKVTEKGKDVELRCDPISGHTALYWYRQSLGQGLEFLIYFQGNSAPDKSGLPSDRFSAERTGGSVSTLTIQRTQQEDSAVYLCASIFRTGTYNEQFFGPGTRLTVL.

This clonotype came up many times. This chain joins TRBV5-1 and TRBJ2-3; 7 nucleotides match TRBD2. The CDR3 sequence is 14 residues long. V lost 1 base and J lost 4; bases outside the gene matches: 3. Looked up from germline, CDR1 is SGHRS and CDR2 is YFSETQ. CDR3 bases: TGCGCCAGCAGCTTGCTTCGGGGGGCAGATACGCAGTATTTT. It yields the protein CASSLLRGADTQYF.

This clonotype was seen many times. The chain employs TRBV20-1 and TRBJ2-2; D possibly corresponds to TRBD1 (5 bases). Germline CDR1 DFQATT, CDR2 SNEGSKA (reference sequence). The germline V and J ends were trimmed by 0 bases and 7 bases, with 15 bases remaining between them. The CDR3 contains 15 residues. The CDR3 nucleotides are TGCAGTGCTAGAGATGGGTGGCAGGGCGGCGGGGAGCTGTTTTTT. Its translation: CSARDGWQGGGELFF.

This clonotype was seen at least ten times. Here the CDR3 DNA reads TGTGCCAGTAGTAAGGGCAGGGAGACCTACGAGCAGTACTTC. Its protein is CASSKGRETYEQYF. This chain links TRBV19 with TRBJ2-7; TRBD1 or TRBD2 may be the D gene (5 bases each). V lost 4 bases and J lost 2, with 12 bases in between. Per the germline V gene, CDR1 is LNHDA and CDR2 is SQIVND (reference sequence). The CDR3 length is 14 residues.

In its sample, this clonotype was seen a few times. This sequence joins TRBV6-1 and TRBJ2-1, with no clear D. This CDR3 comprises 12 residues. Germline V gene data show CDR1 as MNHNS and CDR2 as SASEGT. V was clipped by 1 base and J by 10 bases, with 8 bases between them. For the CDR3, the DNA is TGTGCCAGCAGTGAAGATGGGCGGGAGCAGTTCTTC. The encoded protein is CASSEDGREQFF.

The chain has TRBV9 and TRBJ2-6, with D unresolved. Germline CDR1 and CDR2: SGDLS and YYNGEE. V lost 0 bases and J lost 2, with 9 bases in between. The CDR3 spans 16 residues. DNA for the CDR3: TGTGCCAGCAGCGTAGTGGGTTCAGCTGGGGCCAACGTCCTGACTTTC. Its translation is CASSVVGSAGANVLTF.

This clonotype has ten or more counts. The gene calls are TRBV20-1 and TRBJ1-5, with unresolved D. CDR3 length: 13 amino acids. CDR1 DFQATT and CDR2 SNEGSKA come from the germline V gene (reference sequence). Trimming left V 5 bases short and J 3 bases short, with 11 bases between. The CDR3 region is CSAPRGVNQPQHF. CDR3 coding DNA: TGCAGTGCTCCCCGAGGCGTCAATCAGCCCCAGCATTTT.

In this sample, this clonotype turned up many times. The V and J genes are TRBV2 and TRBJ2-7; 12 nucleotides line up with TRBD1. This CDR3 is 13 amino acids long. J was trimmed by 6 bases and V by 7 bases; bases with no gene match: 4. Germline V gene lookup returns CDR1 SNHLY and CDR2 FYNNEI. Here the CDR3 DNA reads TGTGCCAGCATCGGGACAGGGGGCTCCGAGCAGTACTTC. This sequence encodes CASIGTGGSEQYF.